This T cell receptor (beta chain) appears in the sequencing data of a study of CD8+ T cells in alopecia areata. Overall study context: A 6-month off-drug phase came after tofacitinib, which had lasted 6 to 18 months.

Extracted RNA was reverse transcribed into cDNA, the sequencing template. TCRdb keeps only in-frame clones here, not all; method: immunoSEQ multiplex PCR. Of some 170,000 clones listed, around 71% are singletons. Whole-study results and caveats: When scalp samples are sequenced, resident alphabeta T cells of normal skin are also captured.

CDR1 and CDR2 (germline): SNHLY, FYNNEI. The CDR3 length is 14 residues. Unmatched junction bases numbered 8, after V lost 9 bases and J lost 6 bases. On this clone itself: Its antigen is currently unknown.

The sequence was obtained from a human donor with alopecia areata. J is TRBJ2-3 and V is TRBV2; TRBD1 matches at 11 bases. The material was CD8+ T cells sorted from blood, obtained at week 0. CDR3 residues: CARTGTGGGDTQYF. The DNA for the CDR3 is TGTGCCAGAACTGGGACAGGGGGAGGCGATACGCAGTATTTT.